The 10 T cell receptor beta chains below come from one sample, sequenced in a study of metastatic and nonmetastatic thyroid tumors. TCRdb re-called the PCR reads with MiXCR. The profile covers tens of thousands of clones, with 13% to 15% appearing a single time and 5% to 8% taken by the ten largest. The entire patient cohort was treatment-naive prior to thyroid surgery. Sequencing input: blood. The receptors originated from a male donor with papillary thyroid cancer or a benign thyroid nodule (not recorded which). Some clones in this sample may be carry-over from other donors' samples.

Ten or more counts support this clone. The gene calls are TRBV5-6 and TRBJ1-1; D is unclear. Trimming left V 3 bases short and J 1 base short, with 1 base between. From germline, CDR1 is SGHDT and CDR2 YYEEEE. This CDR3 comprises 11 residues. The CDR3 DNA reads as TGTGCCAGCAGCTCGAACACTGAAGCTTTCTTT. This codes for CASSSNTEAFF.

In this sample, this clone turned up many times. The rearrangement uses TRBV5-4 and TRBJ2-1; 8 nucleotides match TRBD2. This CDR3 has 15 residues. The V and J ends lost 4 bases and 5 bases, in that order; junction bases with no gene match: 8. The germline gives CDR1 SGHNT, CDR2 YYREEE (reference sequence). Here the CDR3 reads CASSPGPGGNNEQFF. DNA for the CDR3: TGTGCCAGCAGCCCAGGTCCGGGAGGGAACAATGAGCAGTTCTTC.

The CDR3 is CASRRESGYEQYF. CDR3 coding DNA: TGTGCCAGTAGGCGGGAAAGTGGCTACGAGCAGTACTTC. The V gene is TRBV11-1, the J gene TRBJ2-7, with a weak D call TRBD2 (6 bases). Trimming stripped 9 bases from V and 3 bases from J, with 15 bases between. The CDR3 has 13 amino acids. Germline CDR1 and CDR2: SGHAT and FQDESV (reference sequence).

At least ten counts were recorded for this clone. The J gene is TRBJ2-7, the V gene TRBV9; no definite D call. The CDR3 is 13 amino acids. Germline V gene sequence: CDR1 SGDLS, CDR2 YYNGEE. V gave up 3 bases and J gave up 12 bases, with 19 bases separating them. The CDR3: CASSALGSSRRYF. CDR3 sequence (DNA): TGTGCCAGCAGCGCGTTAGGATCCAGCCGTCGGTACTTC. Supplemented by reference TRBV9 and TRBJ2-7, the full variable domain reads DSGVTQTPKHLITATGQRVTLRCSPRSGDLSVYWYQQSLDQGLQFLIQYYNGEERAKGNILERFSAQQFPDLHSELNLSSLELGDSALYFCASSALGSSRRYFGPGTRLTVT.

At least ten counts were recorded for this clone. The CDR3 protein is CASSSHLGQGLGYTF. The CDR3 DNA reads as TGTGCCAGCAGTTCTCACCTGGGACAGGGCCTTGGCTACACCTTC. The genes are TRBV27 and TRBJ1-2; TRBD1 aligns across 9 bases. CDR3 length: 15 amino acids. V dropped 4 bases and J dropped 7; count of bases not matched to a gene: 10. The germline V gene encodes CDR1 MNHEY and CDR2 SMNVEV (reference sequence).

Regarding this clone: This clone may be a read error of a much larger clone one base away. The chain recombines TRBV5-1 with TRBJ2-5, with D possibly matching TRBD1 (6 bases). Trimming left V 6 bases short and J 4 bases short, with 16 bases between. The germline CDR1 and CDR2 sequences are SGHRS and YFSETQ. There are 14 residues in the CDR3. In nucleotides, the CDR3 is TGCGCCAGCATCTTTACAGGGATCACAGAGACCCAGTACTTC. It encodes CASIFTGITETQYF.

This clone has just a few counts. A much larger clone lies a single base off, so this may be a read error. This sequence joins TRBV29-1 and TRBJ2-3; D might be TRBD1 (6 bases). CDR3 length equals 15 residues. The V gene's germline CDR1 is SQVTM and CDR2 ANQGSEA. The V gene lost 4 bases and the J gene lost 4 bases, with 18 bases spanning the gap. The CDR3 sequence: CSVVTGRVGADTQYF. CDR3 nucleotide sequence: TGCAGCGTTGTTACAGGGAGAGTTGGGGCAGATACGCAGTATTTT.

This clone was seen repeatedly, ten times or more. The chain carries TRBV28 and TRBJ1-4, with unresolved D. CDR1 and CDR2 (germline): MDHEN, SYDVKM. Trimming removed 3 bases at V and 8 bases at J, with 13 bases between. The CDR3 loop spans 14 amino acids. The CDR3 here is CASSFPAPGEKLFF. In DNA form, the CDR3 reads TGTGCCAGCAGTTTTCCGGCCCCGGGGGAAAAACTGTTTTTT.

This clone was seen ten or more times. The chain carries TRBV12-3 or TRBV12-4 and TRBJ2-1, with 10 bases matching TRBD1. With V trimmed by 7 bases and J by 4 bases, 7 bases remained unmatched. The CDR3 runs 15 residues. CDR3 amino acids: CASTLLGQGYNEQFF. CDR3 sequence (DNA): TGTGCCAGCACCCTTTTGGGACAGGGGTACAATGAGCAGTTCTTC.

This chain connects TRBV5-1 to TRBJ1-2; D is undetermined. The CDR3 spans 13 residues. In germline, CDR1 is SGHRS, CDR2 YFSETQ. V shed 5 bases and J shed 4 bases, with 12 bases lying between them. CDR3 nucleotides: TGCGCCAGCAGGCATCAGGAGACCTATGGCTACACCTTC. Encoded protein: CASRHQETYGYTF.